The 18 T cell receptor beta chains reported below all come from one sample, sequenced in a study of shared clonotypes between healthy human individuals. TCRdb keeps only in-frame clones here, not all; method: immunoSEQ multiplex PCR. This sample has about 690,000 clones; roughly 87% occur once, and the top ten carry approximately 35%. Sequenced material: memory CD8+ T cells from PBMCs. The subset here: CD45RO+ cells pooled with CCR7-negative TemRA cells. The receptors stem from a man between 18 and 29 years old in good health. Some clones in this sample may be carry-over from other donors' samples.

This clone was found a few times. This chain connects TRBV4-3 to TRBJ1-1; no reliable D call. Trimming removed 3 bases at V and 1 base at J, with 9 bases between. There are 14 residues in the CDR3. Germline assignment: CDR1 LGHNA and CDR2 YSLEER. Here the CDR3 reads CASSHRPRNTEAFF. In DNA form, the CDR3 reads TGCGCCAGCAGCCACAGACCACGGAACACTGAAGCTTTCTTT.

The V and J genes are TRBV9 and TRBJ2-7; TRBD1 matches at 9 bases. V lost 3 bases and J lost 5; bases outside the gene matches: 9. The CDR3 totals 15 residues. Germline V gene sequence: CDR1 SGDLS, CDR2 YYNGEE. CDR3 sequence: CASSGGYRGRDEQYF. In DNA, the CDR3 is TGTGCCAGCAGCGGAGGTTACAGGGGGCGCGACGAGCAGTACTTC. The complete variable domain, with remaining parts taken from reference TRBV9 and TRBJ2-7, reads DSGVTQTPKHLITATGQRVTLRCSPRSGDLSVYWYQQSLDQGLQFLIQYYNGEERAKGNILERFSAQQFPDLHSELNLSSLELGDSALYFCASSGGYRGRDEQYFGPGTRLTVT.

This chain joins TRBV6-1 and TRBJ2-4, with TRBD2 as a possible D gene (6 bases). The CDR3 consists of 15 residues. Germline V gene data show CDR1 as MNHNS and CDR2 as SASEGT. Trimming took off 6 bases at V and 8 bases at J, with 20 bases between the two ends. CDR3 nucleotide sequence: TGTGCCAGCAGCGCAGGGAGGACTGGATTCGACATTCAGTACTTC. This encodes CASSAGRTGFDIQYF.

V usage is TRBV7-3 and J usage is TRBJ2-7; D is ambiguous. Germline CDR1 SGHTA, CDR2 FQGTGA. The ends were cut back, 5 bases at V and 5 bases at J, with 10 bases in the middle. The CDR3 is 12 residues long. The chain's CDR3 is CASSQTVNEQYF. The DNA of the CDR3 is TGTGCCAGCAGCCAAACAGTTAACGAGCAGTACTTC.

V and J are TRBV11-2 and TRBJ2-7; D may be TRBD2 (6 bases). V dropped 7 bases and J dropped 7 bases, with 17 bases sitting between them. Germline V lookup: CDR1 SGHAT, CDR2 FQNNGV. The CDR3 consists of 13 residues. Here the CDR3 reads CASTLSAAGEQYF. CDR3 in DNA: TGTGCCAGCACCCTCAGTGCGGCGGGGGAGCAGTACTTC.

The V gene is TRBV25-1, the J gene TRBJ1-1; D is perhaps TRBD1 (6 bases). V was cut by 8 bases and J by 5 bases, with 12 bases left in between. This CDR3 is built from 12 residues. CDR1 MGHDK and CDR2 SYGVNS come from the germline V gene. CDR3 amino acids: CASEGVWTEAFF. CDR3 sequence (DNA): TGTGCCAGCGAGGGGGTGTGGACTGAAGCTTTCTTT.

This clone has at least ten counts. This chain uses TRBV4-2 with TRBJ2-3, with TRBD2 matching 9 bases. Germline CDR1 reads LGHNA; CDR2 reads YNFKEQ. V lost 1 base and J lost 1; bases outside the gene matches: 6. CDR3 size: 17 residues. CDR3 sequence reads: CASSQALAGGGTDTQYF. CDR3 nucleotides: TGTGCCAGCAGCCAAGCTCTTGCGGGAGGGGGCACAGATACGCAGTATTTT.

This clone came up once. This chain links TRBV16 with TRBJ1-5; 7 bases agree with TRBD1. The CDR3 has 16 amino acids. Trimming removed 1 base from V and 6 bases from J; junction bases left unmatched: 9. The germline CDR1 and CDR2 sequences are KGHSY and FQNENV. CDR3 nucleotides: TGTGCCAGCAGCCAATATACGACAGGGTTGGGTCAGCCCCAGCATTTT. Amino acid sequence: CASSQYTTGLGQPQHF. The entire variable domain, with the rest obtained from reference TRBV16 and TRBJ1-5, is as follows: GEEVAQTPKHLVRGEGQKAKLYCAPIKGHSYVFWYQQVLKNEFKFLISFQNENVFDETGMPKERFSAKCLPNSPCSLEIQATKLEDSAVYFCASSQYTTGLGQPQHFGDGTRLSIL.

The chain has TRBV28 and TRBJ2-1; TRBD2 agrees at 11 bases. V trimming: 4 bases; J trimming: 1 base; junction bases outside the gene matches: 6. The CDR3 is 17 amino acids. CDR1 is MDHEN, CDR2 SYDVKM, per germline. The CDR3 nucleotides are TGTGCCAGCAGTTCGGGACTAGCGGCCGAATCCTACAATGAGCAGTTCTTC. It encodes CASSSGLAAESYNEQFF. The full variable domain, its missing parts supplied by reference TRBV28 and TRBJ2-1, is DVKVTQSSRYLVKRTGEKVFLECVQDMDHENMFWYRQDPGLGLRLIYFSYDVKMKEKGDIPEGYSVSREKKERFSLILESASTNQTSMYLCASSSGLAAESYNEQFFGPGTRLTVL.

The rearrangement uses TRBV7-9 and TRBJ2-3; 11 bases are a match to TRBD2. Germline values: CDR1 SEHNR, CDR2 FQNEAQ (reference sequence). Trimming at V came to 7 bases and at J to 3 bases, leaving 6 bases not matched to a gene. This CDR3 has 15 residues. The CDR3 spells CASKGASGRTDTQYF. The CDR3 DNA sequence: TGTGCCAGCAAGGGGGCTAGCGGGAGGACAGATACGCAGTATTTT.

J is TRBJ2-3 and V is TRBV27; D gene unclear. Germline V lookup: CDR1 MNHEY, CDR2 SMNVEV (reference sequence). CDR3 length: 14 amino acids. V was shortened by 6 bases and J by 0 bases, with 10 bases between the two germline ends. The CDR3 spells CASSRKHSTDTQYF. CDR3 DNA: TGTGCCAGCAGCAGAAAGCACAGCACAGATACGCAGTATTTT.

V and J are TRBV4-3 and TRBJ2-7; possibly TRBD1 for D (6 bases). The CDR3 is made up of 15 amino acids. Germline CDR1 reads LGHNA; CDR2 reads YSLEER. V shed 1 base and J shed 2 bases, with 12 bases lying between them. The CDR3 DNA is TGCGCCAGCAGCCAAGCTTCAGGGGAAACCTACGAGCAGTACTTC. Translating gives CASSQASGETYEQYF.

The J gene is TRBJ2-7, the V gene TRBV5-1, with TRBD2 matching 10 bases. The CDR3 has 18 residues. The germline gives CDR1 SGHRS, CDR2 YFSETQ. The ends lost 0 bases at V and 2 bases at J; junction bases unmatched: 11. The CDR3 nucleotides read TGCGCCAGCAGCTTGGATGTTCGGTTGGGACTAGCGACCTACGAGCAGTACTTC. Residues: CASSLDVRLGLATYEQYF.

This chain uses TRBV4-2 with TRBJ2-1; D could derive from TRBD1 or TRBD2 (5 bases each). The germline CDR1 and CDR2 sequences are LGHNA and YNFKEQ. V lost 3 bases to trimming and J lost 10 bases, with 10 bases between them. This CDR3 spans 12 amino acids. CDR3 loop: CASSHRWGEQFF. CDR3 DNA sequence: TGTGCCAGCAGCCACAGGTGGGGGGAGCAGTTCTTC.

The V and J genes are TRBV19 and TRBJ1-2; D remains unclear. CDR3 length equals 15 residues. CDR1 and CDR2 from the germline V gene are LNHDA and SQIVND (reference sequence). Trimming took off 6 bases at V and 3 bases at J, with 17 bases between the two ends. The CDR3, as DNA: TGTGCCAGTAGAACCGCAATAGGACCCGACTATGGCTACACCTTC. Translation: CASRTAIGPDYGYTF.

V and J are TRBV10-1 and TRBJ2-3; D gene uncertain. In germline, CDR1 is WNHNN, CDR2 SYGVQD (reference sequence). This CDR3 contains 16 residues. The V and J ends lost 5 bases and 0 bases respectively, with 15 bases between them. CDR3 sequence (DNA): TGCGCCAGCAGTAATCAACGGACGGATAGCACAGATACGCAGTATTTT. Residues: CASSNQRTDSTDTQYF.

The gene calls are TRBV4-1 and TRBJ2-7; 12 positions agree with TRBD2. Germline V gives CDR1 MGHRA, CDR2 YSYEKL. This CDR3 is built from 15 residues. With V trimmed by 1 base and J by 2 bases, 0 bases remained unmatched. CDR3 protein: CASSQGTSGTYEQYF. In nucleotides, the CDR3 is TGCGCCAGCAGCCAAGGGACTAGCGGGACCTACGAGCAGTACTTC.

The CDR3 loop is CASSSLPGKLFF. The CDR3 DNA follows: TGTGCCAGCAGCTCCCTCCCGGGGAAACTGTTTTTT. The rearrangement links TRBV7-9 to TRBJ1-4; unclear D gene. Trimming left V 4 bases short and J 11 bases short, with 11 bases between. Germline values: CDR1 SEHNR, CDR2 FQNEAQ (reference sequence). This CDR3 contains 12 residues.